The present TCR beta chain was sequenced within a study of technical replicates of blood from four donors (dated by TCRdb to about 2017). The library came from the immunoSEQ multiplex PCR assay. TCRdb provides this immuneACCESS table in a form limited to in-frame rearrangements. Some clones are lacking; in checked studies, under half of them reflect an unresolved V gene, and why the rest are absent is not known. Here the sample has some 13,000 clones; 95% occur a single time. Of the sample, approximately 8% falls within the top ten clones. The sample holds one count of this clone. No cognate antigen has been identified for it. Base qualities were left out, and no much larger clone turns up one base away. V was cut back by 6 bases and J by 0 bases, leaving a gap of 12 bases between them. Sequences MNHEY (CDR1) and SMNVEV (CDR2) are obtained from the germline V gene (reference sequence). From its cysteine to its phenylalanine, the CDR3 spans 15 amino acids. Only the CDR3 DNA is retained, 45 bases long and in frame from the first base.

The sequence was collected from a human donor in good health. The chain joins TRBV27 to TRBJ2-1; perhaps TRBD1 is the D gene, with 6 bases matching. The specimen was PBMCs. In nucleotide form, the sequence is TGTGCCAGCAGCCTTAGGGGGACCTCCTACAATGAGCAGTTCTTC. Its protein reads: CASSLRGTSYNEQFF.